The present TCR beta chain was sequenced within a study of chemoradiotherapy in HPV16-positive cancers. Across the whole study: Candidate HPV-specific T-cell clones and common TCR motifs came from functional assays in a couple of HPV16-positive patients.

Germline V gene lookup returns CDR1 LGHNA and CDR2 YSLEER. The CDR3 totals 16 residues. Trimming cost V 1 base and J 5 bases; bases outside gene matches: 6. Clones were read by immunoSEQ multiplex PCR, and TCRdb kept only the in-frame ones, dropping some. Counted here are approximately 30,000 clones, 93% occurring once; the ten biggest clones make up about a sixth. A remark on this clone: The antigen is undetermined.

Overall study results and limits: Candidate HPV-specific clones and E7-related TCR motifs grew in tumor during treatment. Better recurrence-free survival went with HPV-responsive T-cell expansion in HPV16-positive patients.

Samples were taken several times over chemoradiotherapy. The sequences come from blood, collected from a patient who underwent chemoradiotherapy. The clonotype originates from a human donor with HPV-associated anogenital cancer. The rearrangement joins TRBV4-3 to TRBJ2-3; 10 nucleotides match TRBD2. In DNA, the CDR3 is TGCGCCAGCAGCCAAGCCCAGCGGGAGGGTAGAGATACGCAGTATTTT. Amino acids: CASSQAQREGRDTQYF.